This is a list of T cell receptor beta chains from one sample in a study of blood T cell repertoires in COVID-19. The table came from immunoSEQ multiplex PCR; TCRdb's copy has only in-frame clones and leaves some out. This sample has 160,000 or so clones; around 90% occur once, and the top ten carry roughly 19%. The sample was peripheral blood. These receptor sequences come from a man in his sixties with active or convalescent COVID-19. Each CDR3 is given with its conserved first and last residue. A D gene is named only where the DNA matches it firmly. Size values are once, few and many counts, or a class for expanded clones, and some rows have none.

DNA	CDR3	D	size	V	J
TGTGCCAGTAGTATAGTTTCCTTGGGAGGGCTAGGTGAAAAACTGTTTTTT	CASSIVSLGGLGEKLFF	-	-	TRBV19	TRBJ1-4
TGTGCCAGCAGCCAAGAGGGGGGTGGCAATGAGCAGTTCTTC	CASSQEGGGNEQFF	-	once	TRBV3-1/TRBV3-2	TRBJ2-1
TGTGCCAGCAGCTTAGAGGGGGCCGGGCTAGCGGGCTCGGTATGGAATGAGCAGTTCTTC	CASSLEGAGLAGSVWNEQFF	TRBD2	-	TRBV11-2	TRBJ2-1
TGTGCCAGCCAATCTCTGACAGGGCAGAATCAGCCCCAGCATTTT	CASQSLTGQNQPQHF	TRBD1	few	TRBV19	TRBJ1-5
TGTGCCAGCAGCCTAAATTACGAGCAGTACTTC	CASSLNYEQYF	-	once	TRBV3-1/TRBV3-2	TRBJ2-7
TGCGCCAGCAGCACCACCGGGACAGGGGGCGCAGATACGCAGTATTTT	CASSTTGTGGADTQYF	TRBD1	-	TRBV5-1	TRBJ2-3
TGCGCCAGCAGCACCCGACATAGCGGGGGATACAATGAGCAGTTCTTC	CASSTRHSGGYNEQFF	TRBD2	-	TRBV5-1	TRBJ2-1
TGTGCCAGCAGCTTGGTAACGAGCGGTGAAAAACTGTTTTTT	CASSLVTSGEKLFF	-	-	TRBV5-5	TRBJ1-4
TGTGCCAGCAGCTTAGCAGGGGAAAATTCACCCCTCCACTTT	CASSLAGENSPLHF	-	-	TRBV11-1	TRBJ1-6
TGCGCCAGCAGCTTGATGGGCCGAGCGGGGGACCATGCGGACACTGAAGCTTTCTTT	CASSLMGRAGDHADTEAFF	-	once	TRBV5-1	TRBJ1-1
TGTGCCAGCAGCTTAGACAGAAATCAGCCCCAGCATTTT	CASSLDRNQPQHF	-	once	TRBV7-2	TRBJ1-5
TGTGCCAGCAGCCAAGAGCCCACTCGGGTCTCCTCACCCCTCCACTTT	CASSQEPTRVSSPLHF	-	-	TRBV3-1/TRBV3-2	TRBJ1-6
TGTGCCAGCAGCGCATCCGGGACTAGCGGGAAGAAGTTCACCGATGAGCAGTTCTTC	CASSASGTSGKKFTDEQFF	TRBD2	once	TRBV5-6	TRBJ2-1
TGTGCCACCAGCAGAGGAGGGATAAGGGAGCCCCAGCATTTT	CATSRGGIREPQHF	-	-	TRBV15	TRBJ1-5
-	CASSSSGFGSGAYEQYF	-	-	TRBV21-1	TRBJ2-7
TGTGCCAGCCACCACGGGTCCAAGAGCACAGATACGCAGTATTTT	CASHHGSKSTDTQYF	-	-	TRBV27	TRBJ2-3
TGTGCCAGCAGTTTTTGGAGTGACACTGAAGCTTTCTTT	CASSFWSDTEAFF	-	once	TRBV12-3/TRBV12-4	TRBJ1-1
TGTGCCAGCAGCCCCCCTAGTAGCAGAAATACAGATACGCAGTATTTT	CASSPPSSRNTDTQYF	-	-	TRBV27	TRBJ2-3
TGTGCCAGTAGTATCGGGCAGGGCAATGAAAAACTGTTTTTT	CASSIGQGNEKLFF	-	-	TRBV19	TRBJ1-4
TGTGCCAGCAGCAAAGACAGGTCCTACGAGCAGTACTTC	CASSKDRSYEQYF	-	-	TRBV7-7	TRBJ2-7
TGCGCCAGCAGTGGGACTAGCGGGGGAGCCGGGGAGCTGTTTTTT	CASSGTSGGAGELFF	TRBD2	-	TRBV10-1	TRBJ2-2
TGTGCCAGCTCCTTAAAACTACCGGGACAGGGGGGACCCTACGAGCAGTACTTC	CASSLKLPGQGGPYEQYF	TRBD1	-	TRBV18	TRBJ2-7
TGCGCCAGCAGCTTGGGGCAGATCACTGAAGCTTTCTTT	CASSLGQITEAFF	-	-	TRBV5-1	TRBJ1-1
TGTGCCAGCAGTGAAAGGCGGGACGGAAATGAGCAGTTCTTC	CASSERRDGNEQFF	-	-	TRBV2	TRBJ2-1
TGCGCCAGCAGCTTGGGAGGCGGCACTGAAGCTTTCTTT	CASSLGGGTEAFF	-	once	TRBV5-1	TRBJ1-1
TGTGCCAGCAGCTTAGGGCCAGGGCTCCAAGAGACCCAGTACTTC	CASSLGPGLQETQYF	-	-	TRBV7-8	TRBJ2-5
TGTGCCAGTAGTTTCACTAGCGGGAGATCGGGCAATGAGCAGTTCTTC	CASSFTSGRSGNEQFF	TRBD2	-	TRBV19	TRBJ2-1
TGTGCCAGCTCTACTCGGAGCAATCAGCCCCAGCATTTT	CASSTRSNQPQHF	-	-	TRBV27	TRBJ1-5
TGTGCCAGCAGTTACAGACAGGATGATAATTCACCCCTCCACTTT	CASSYRQDDNSPLHF	-	-	TRBV6-6	TRBJ1-6
TGTGCCAGCAGCCAAGATTCCGGGACCTACGAGCAGTACTTC	CASSQDSGTYEQYF	-	-	TRBV4-2	TRBJ2-7
TGTGCCAGCAGCCCAGGACAGGGCCGTGAAAAACTGTTTTTT	CASSPGQGREKLFF	TRBD1	-	TRBV7-2	TRBJ1-4
TGTGCCACCCTGGGGGGTGGCAATCAGCCCCAGCATTTT	CATLGGGNQPQHF	-	-	TRBV19	TRBJ1-5
TGTGCCAGCAGATCGGATACAGGAGACACCGGGGAGCTGTTTTTT	CASRSDTGDTGELFF	-	-	TRBV21-1	TRBJ2-2
TGTGCCAGCAGTCTATTAAACCAGGCTGGCACAGATACGCAGTATTTT	CASSLLNQAGTDTQYF	-	-	TRBV28	TRBJ2-3
TGTGCCAGCAGTTTAGGGGGGGGCTATGGCTACACCTTC	CASSLGGGYGYTF	-	-	TRBV12-3/TRBV12-4	TRBJ1-2